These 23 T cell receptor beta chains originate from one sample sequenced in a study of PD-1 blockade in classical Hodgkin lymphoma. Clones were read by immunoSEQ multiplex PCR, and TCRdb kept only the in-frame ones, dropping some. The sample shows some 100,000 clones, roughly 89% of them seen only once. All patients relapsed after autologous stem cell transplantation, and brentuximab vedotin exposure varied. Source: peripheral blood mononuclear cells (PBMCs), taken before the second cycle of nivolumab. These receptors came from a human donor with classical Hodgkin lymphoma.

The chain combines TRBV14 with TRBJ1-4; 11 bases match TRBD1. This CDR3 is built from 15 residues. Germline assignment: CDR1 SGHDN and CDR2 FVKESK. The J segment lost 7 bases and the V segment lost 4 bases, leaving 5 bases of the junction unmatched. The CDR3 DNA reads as TGTGCCAGCAGCCCGCGGACAGGGGGCGGTGAAAAACTGTTTTTT. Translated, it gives CASSPRTGGGEKLFF.

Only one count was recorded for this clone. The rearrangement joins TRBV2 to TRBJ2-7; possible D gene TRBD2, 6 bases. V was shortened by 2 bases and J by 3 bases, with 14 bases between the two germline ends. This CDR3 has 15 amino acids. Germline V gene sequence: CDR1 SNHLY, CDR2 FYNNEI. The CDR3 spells CASSESTRIGYEQYF. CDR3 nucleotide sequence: TGTGCCAGCAGTGAATCGACTAGAATCGGCTACGAGCAGTACTTC.

This CDR3 is CASSLASLGGDSFKNIQYF. CDR3 sequence (DNA): TGTGCCAGCAGCTTAGCATCACTGGGGGGAGACAGTTTCAAAAACATTCAGTACTTC. The chain links TRBV7-9 to TRBJ2-4, with a possible D match to TRBD2 (6 bases). Deletions cut 0 bases from V and 3 bases from J, with 21 bases between. The CDR3 runs to 19 residues. Germline lookup yields CDR1 SEHNR and CDR2 FQNEAQ (reference sequence).

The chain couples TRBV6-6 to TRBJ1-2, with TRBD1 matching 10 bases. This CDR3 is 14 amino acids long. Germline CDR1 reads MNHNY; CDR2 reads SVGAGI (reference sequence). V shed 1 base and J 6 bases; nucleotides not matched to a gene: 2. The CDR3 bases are TGTGCCAGCAGTTACTTCGGACAGGGGGATGGCTACACCTTC. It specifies CASSYFGQGDGYTF.

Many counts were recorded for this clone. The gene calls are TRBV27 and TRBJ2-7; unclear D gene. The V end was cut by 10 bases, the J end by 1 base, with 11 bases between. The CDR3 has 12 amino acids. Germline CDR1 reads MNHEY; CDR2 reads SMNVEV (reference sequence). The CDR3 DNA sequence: TGTGCCACCTACGGAAGTTCCTACGAGCAGTACTTC. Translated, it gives CATYGSSYEQYF.

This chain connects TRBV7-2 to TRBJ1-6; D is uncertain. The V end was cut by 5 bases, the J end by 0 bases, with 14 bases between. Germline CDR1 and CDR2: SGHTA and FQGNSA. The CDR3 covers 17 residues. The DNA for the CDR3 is TGTGCCAGCAGCCGCTTGACCCCGAGCTCCTATAATTCACCCCTCCACTTT. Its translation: CASSRLTPSSYNSPLHF.

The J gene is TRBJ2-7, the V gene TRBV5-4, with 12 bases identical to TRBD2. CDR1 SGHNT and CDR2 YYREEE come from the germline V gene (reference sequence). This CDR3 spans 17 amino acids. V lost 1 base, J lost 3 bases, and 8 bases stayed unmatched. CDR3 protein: CASSLPSGGASLYEQYF. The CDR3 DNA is TGTGCCAGCAGCTTGCCTAGCGGGGGGGCCTCTCTCTACGAGCAGTACTTC.

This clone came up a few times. The CDR3 nucleotides are TGTGCCAGCAGGGACACTGAAGCTTTCTTT. It specifies CASRDTEAFF. The chain links TRBV6-1 to TRBJ1-1, with D unresolved. Germline lookup yields CDR1 MNHNS and CDR2 SASEGT. V gave up 6 bases and J gave up 3 bases, with 2 bases separating them. CDR3 size: 10 residues.

The CDR3 nucleotides are TGTGCCAGCAGCTTCAGAGGTCCCTTCGAGACCCAGTACTTC. The encoded protein is CASSFRGPFETQYF. The rearrangement links TRBV7-2 to TRBJ2-5; no definite D call. The germline V and J ends were trimmed by 3 bases and 5 bases, with 13 bases remaining between them. The CDR3 runs to 14 residues. CDR1 SGHTA and CDR2 FQGNSA come from the germline V gene. Full variable domain (rest looked up from reference TRBV7-2 and TRBJ2-5): GAGVSQSPSNKVTEKGKDVELRCDPISGHTALYWYRQSLGQGLEFLIYFQGNSAPDKSGLPSDRFSAERTGGSVSTLTIQRTQQEDSAVYLCASSFRGPFETQYFGPGTRLLVL.

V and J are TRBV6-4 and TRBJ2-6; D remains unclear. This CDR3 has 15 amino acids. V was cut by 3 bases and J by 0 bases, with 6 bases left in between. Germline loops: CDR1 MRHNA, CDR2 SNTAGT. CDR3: CASSESISGANVLTF. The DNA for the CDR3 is TGTGCCAGCAGTGAATCCATCTCTGGGGCCAACGTCCTGACTTTC.

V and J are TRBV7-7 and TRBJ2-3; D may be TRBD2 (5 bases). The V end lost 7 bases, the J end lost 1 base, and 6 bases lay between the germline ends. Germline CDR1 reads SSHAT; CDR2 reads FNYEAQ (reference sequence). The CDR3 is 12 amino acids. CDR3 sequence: CASKGGTDTQYF. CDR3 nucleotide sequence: TGTGCCAGCAAGGGAGGCACAGATACGCAGTATTTT.

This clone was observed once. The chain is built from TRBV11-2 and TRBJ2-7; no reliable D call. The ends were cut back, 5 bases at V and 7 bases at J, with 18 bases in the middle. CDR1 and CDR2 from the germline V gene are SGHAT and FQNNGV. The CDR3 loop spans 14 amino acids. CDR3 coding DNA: TGTGCCAGCAGCCGGCAATCGACCGCAGGAGAGCAGTACTTC. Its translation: CASSRQSTAGEQYF.

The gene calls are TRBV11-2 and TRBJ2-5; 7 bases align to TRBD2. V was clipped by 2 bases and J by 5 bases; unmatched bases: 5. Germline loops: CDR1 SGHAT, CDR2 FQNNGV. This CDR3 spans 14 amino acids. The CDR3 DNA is TGTGCCAGCAGCTTATGGGCTAGCGGCGAGACCCAGTACTTC. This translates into CASSLWASGETQYF.

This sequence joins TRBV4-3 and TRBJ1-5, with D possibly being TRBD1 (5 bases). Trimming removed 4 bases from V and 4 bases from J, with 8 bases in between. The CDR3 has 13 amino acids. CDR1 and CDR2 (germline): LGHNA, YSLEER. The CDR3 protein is CASSPGGNQPQHF. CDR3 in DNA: TGCGCCAGCAGCCCCGGGGGGAATCAGCCCCAGCATTTT.

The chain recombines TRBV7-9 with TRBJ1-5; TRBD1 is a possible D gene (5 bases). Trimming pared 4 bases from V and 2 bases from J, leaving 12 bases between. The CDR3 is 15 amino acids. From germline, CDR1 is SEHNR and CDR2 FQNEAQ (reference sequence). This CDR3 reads CASSYGGEGNQPQHF. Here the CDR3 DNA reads TGTGCCAGCAGCTACGGGGGTGAGGGCAATCAGCCCCAGCATTTT.

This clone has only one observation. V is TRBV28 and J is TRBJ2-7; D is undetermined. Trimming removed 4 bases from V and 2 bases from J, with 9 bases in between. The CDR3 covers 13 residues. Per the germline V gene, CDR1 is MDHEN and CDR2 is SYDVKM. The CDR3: CASSSPVPYEQYF. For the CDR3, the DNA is TGTGCCAGCAGTTCTCCAGTGCCCTACGAGCAGTACTTC.

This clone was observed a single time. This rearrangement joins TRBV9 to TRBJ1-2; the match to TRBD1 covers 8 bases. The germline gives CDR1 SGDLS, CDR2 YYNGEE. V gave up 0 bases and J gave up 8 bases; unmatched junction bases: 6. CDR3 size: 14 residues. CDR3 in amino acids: CASSVAQGAGGYTF. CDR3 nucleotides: TGTGCCAGCAGCGTAGCTCAGGGGGCGGGCGGCTACACCTTC.

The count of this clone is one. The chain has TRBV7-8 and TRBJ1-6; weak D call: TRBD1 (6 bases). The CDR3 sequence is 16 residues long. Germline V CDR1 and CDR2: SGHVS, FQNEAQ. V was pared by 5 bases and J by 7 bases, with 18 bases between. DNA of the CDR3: TGTGCCAGCAGCCCCCTTAGGGGGGCGGACAATTCACCCCTCCACTTT. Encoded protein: CASSPLRGADNSPLHF.

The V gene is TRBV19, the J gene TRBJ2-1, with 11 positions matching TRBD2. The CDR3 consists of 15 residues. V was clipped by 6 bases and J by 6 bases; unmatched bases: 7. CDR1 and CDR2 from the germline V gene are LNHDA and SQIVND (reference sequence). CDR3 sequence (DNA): TGTGCCAGTAGGCCGATAGCGGGGGGGATCAATGAGCAGTTCTTC. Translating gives CASRPIAGGINEQFF.

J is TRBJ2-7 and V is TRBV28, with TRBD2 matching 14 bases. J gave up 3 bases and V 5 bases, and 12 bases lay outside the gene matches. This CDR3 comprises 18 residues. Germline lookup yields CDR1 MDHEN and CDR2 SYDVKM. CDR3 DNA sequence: TGTGCCAGCAGTCCTACTGGACTAGCGGGGGGCCCGAGCTACGAGCAGTACTTC. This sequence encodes CASSPTGLAGGPSYEQYF.

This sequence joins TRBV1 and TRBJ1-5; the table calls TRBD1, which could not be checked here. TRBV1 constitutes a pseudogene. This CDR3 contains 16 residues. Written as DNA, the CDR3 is TGCACCAGCAGCCAAGGGACAGGGGGGGAAAATCAGCCCCAGCATTTT. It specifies CTSSQGTGGENQPQHF.

The CDR3 here is CASSLMNYGYTF. In DNA form, the CDR3 reads TGTGCCAGCAGCTTAATGAACTATGGCTACACCTTC. V usage is TRBV7-9 and J usage is TRBJ1-2; D ambiguous. The CDR3 spans 12 residues. Trimming removed 2 bases at V and 2 bases at J, with 3 bases between. Germline assignment: CDR1 SEHNR and CDR2 FQNEAQ (reference sequence).

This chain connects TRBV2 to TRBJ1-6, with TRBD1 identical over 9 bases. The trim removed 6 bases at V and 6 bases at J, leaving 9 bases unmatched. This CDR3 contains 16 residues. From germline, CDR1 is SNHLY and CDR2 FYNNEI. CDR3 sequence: CASRVFGTGINSPLHF. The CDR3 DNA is TGTGCCAGCAGGGTATTCGGGACAGGGATTAATTCACCCCTCCACTTT.